What follows are 13 T cell receptor beta chains derived from one specimen sequenced in a study of blood T cell repertoires in COVID-19. Assay used: immunoSEQ multiplex PCR; TCRdb lists only in-frame clones, some missing. This sample yields 200,000 to 300,000 clones, of which around 87% are seen a single time; about 2.5% belongs to the top ten. The sequenced sample was peripheral blood. The origin of the receptors is a woman between 45 and 65 years old with acute or convalescent COVID-19.

Concerning this clone itself: Other DNA sequences from this sample encode an identical CDR3 as well. The chain recombines TRBV5-1 with TRBJ2-3; D call uncertain. The CDR3 consists of 11 residues. From germline, CDR1 is SGHRS and CDR2 YFSETQ. V was pared by 4 bases and J by 6 bases, with 6 bases between. CDR3 region: CASSLQDTQYF. The CDR3, as DNA: TGCGCCAGCAGCCTGCAGGATACGCAGTATTTT.

This chain links TRBV28 with TRBJ2-7, with D tentatively TRBD2 (6 bases). Trimming removed 3 bases at V and 2 bases at J, with 11 bases between. The germline V gene has CDR1 MDHEN and CDR2 SYDVKM. The CDR3 has 14 amino acids. The CDR3 protein is CASSLGGKPYEQYF. CDR3 nucleotides: TGTGCCAGCAGTTTGGGCGGGAAACCCTACGAGCAGTACTTC.

CDR3 coding DNA: TGTGCCAGCAGTTCAACCGGGACTACTTACGAGCAGTACTTC. This codes for CASSSTGTTYEQYF. V gene TRBV28 combines with J gene TRBJ2-7, with 7 bases that match TRBD2. The germline V gene has CDR1 MDHEN and CDR2 SYDVKM. V shed 4 bases and J 4 bases; nucleotides not matched to a gene: 7. The CDR3 sequence is 14 residues long.

The rearrangement joins TRBV28 to TRBJ1-6; D not resolved. The germline V gene has CDR1 MDHEN and CDR2 SYDVKM. The V end lost 8 bases, the J end lost 7 bases, and 18 bases lay between the germline ends. The CDR3 has 15 amino acids. The CDR3 DNA reads as TGTGCCAGCGTTTCGCCCAACGGGAAGAATTCACCCCTCCACTTT. Its translation: CASVSPNGKNSPLHF.

The V call is TRBV27, the J call TRBJ1-5; D is ambiguous. Germline CDR1 and CDR2: MNHEY and SMNVEV (reference sequence). This CDR3 contains 13 residues. With 1 base removed from V and 7 bases from J, the gap between germline ends came to 8 bases. The DNA of the CDR3 is TGTGCCAGCAGTTTATGGCACGGGCAGCCCCAGCATTTT. It encodes CASSLWHGQPQHF.

Concerning this clone itself: Its ends do not fully match the called genes, so a read error is possible. The chain links TRBV28 to TRBJ2-3, with 9 nucleotides matching TRBD2. Germline CDR1 reads MDHEN; CDR2 reads SYDVKM. CDR3 length equals 16 residues. The CDR3 spells CASSLWEAGGPDTQYF. DNA for the CDR3: TGTGCCAGCAGTCTATGGGAGGCGGGAGGGCCAGATACGCAGTATTTT. The full variable domain, completed using reference TRBV28 and TRBJ2-3, is DVKVTQSSRYLVKRTGEKVFLECVQDMDHENMFWYRQDPGLGLRLIYFSYDVKMKEKGDIPEGYSVSREKKERFSLILESASTNQTSMYLCASSLWEAGGPDTQYFGPGTRLTVL.

The V call is TRBV6-4, the J call TRBJ2-5, with 7 bases fitting TRBD2. The CDR3 totals 14 residues. CDR1 and CDR2 from the germline V gene are MRHNA and SNTAGT. V lost 3 bases to trimming and J lost 5 bases; unmatched junction nucleotides: 6. CDR3 residues: CASSDWAGDETQYF. The CDR3 DNA reads TGTGCCAGCAGTGATTGGGCGGGAGATGAGACCCAGTACTTC.

The chain is built from TRBV5-1 and TRBJ1-2; 9 bases match TRBD1. The junction had 11 bases not matched to a gene; V was cut back by 4 bases and J by 4 bases. Germline assignment: CDR1 SGHRS and CDR2 YFSETQ. This CDR3 contains 16 residues. The DNA of the CDR3 is TGCGCCAGCAGCGAGGACAGGGGCCGGACCATCTATGGCTACACCTTC. This sequence encodes CASSEDRGRTIYGYTF.

V gene TRBV6-5 combines with J gene TRBJ1-2, with a weak D call TRBD1 (5 bases). Germline loops: CDR1 MNHEY, CDR2 SVGAGI. The CDR3 extends over 11 amino acids. V gave up 11 bases and J gave up 3 bases, with 10 bases separating them. CDR3 sequence: CARRGDYGYTF. CDR3 sequence (DNA): TGTGCCCGCCGGGGGGACTATGGCTACACCTTC.

The CDR3 here is CASSYTGQGAAEAFF. In DNA, the CDR3 is TGTGCCAGCAGCTACACCGGACAGGGGGCAGCTGAAGCTTTCTTT. The V and J genes are TRBV7-2 and TRBJ1-1; 11 nucleotides align to TRBD1. Germline CDR1 reads SGHTA; CDR2 reads FQGNSA. The CDR3 contains 15 residues. V lost 4 bases and J lost 6; bases outside the gene matches: 7.

V is TRBV4-1 and J is TRBJ2-7, with TRBD2 identical over 11 bases. The CDR3 spans 15 residues. V trimming: 4 bases; J trimming: 6 bases; junction bases outside the gene matches: 8. Germline loops: CDR1 MGHRA, CDR2 YSYEKL. CDR3 in amino acids: CASSPLTSGSSEQYF. The CDR3 region has the DNA TGCGCCAGCAGCCCCCTCACTAGCGGGAGTAGCGAGCAGTACTTC.

The rearrangement uses TRBV24-1 and TRBJ1-2; TRBD1 matches 7 bases. The CDR3 totals 17 residues. Germline values: CDR1 KGHDR, CDR2 SFDVKD. Losses at the gene ends were 3 bases for V and 1 base for J; bases not matched to a gene: 10. The CDR3 here is CATSDATGTEFNYGYTF. CDR3 bases: TGTGCCACCAGTGATGCGACCGGGACAGAATTTAACTATGGCTACACCTTC.

This clone was picked up one time. The chain recombines TRBV29-1 with TRBJ2-5, with D tentatively TRBD1 (6 bases). Germline-derived CDR1 and CDR2 are SQVTM and ANQGSEA. Trimming stripped 0 bases from V and 4 bases from J, with 18 bases between. CDR3 length: 16 residues. The CDR3 region is CSVEDARDTEPETQYF. CDR3 in DNA: TGCAGCGTTGAAGATGCTCGGGACACCGAACCAGAGACCCAGTACTTC.